This record covers a single T cell receptor beta chain. The antigen remains undetermined. These data are taken from a study of T-cell memory formation after mild COVID-19. Study-wide results and limits: CD4+ bias marked clones expanding day 15 to 37, unlike balanced contracting clones.

Via MiXCR, TCRdb re-called the 5' RACE reads, giving one row per CDR3 protein. The sample lists about 470,000 distinct CDR3 sequences, roughly 25% occurring once. The V gene end was trimmed by 4 bases and the J gene end by 2 bases; junction bases not matched to a gene: 10. The germline gives CDR1 SGHNT, CDR2 YYREEE (reference sequence). The CDR3 totals 16 residues. This sequence joins TRBV5-4 and TRBJ2-5; 8 bases are shared with TRBD2. The source material was PBMCs or a T cell subset sorted from them (not recorded which). This TCR was sampled from an adult woman who had mild COVID-19 (a few samples of this study predate the infection). Cell type and time point are not known. This CDR3 reads CASSPLVAGMQETQYF. As DNA, the CDR3 is TGTGCCAGCAGCCCGCTCGTAGCGGGAATGCAAGAGACCCAGTACTTC.